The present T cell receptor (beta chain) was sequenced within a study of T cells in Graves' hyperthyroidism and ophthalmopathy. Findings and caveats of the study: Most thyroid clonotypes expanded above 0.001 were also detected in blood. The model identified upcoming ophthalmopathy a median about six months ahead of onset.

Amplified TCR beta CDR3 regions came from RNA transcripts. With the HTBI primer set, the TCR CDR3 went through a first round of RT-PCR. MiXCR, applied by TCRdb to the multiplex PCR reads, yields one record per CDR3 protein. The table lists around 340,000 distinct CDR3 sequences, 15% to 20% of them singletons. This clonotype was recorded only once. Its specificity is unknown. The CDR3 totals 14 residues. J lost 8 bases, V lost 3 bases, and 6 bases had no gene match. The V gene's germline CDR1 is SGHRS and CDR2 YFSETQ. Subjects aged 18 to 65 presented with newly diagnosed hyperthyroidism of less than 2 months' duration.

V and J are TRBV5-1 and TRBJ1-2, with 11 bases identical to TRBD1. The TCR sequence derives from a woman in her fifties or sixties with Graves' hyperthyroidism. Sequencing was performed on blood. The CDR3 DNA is TGCGCCAGCAGCTCAGGACAGGGGGCGATCGGCTACACCTTC. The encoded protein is CASSSGQGAIGYTF.